Listed below are T cell receptor beta chains from one sample, sequenced in a study of post-analysis software for immune sequencing data. MiXCR, run by TCRdb on the PCR reads, gives a single entry per CDR3 protein. This sample has some 890,000 distinct CDR3 sequences, with roughly half found just once. The sample consisted of blood. The receptors were sampled from a girl aged 10 to 17 with multiple sclerosis. Each CDR3 is given with its conserved first and last residue. D genes are given only for firm matches. Not all rows give a size; the values are once, few, many and, for expanded clones, a class.

v_call,clone_size,d_call,j_call,cdr3_nt,cdr3_aa
TRBV19,NA,NA,TRBJ2-3,TGTGCCAGTAGTATAAGGGGGACAGATACGCAGTATTTT,CASSIRGTDTQYF
TRBV6-5,NA,NA,TRBJ2-5,TGTGCCAGCAGTCGGGGGGCGGGACCACAAGAGACCCAGTACTTC,CASSRGAGPQETQYF
TRBV29-1,many,TRBD1,TRBJ2-7,TGCAGCGTTCAACAGGGGCCGACATACTACGAGCAGTACTTC,CSVQQGPTYYEQYF
TRBV29-1,NA,NA,TRBJ1-4,TGCAGCGTTGCGCTCAGGCCCACTAATGAAAAACTGTTTTTT,CSVALRPTNEKLFF
TRBV13,NA,NA,TRBJ2-7,TGTGCCAGCAGCACTATCGGGAGAGGCGCCTACGAGCAGTACTTC,CASSTIGRGAYEQYF
TRBV29-1,NA,NA,TRBJ1-2,TGCAGCGTTGCGACGGCCGCGAAAAACTATGGCTACACCTTC,CSVATAAKNYGYTF
TRBV28,NA,TRBD1,TRBJ2-7,TGTGCCAGCAGTCTGGGACAGTCCGAAGCCGAGCAGTACTTC,CASSLGQSEAEQYF
TRBV21-1,NA,NA,TRBJ1-5,TGTGCCAGCAGCAAAAGGTTGGCAGGGAGGCAGCCCCAGCATTTT,CASSKRLAGRQPQHF
TRBV11-2,NA,NA,TRBJ2-7,TGTGCCAGCAGCTTACCCCACCCGGGGGTCTACGAGCAGTACTTC,CASSLPHPGVYEQYF
TRBV11-2,few,NA,TRBJ2-2,TGTGCTAGCAGCTTAGGTAGTACCGGGGAGCTGTTTTTT,CASSLGSTGELFF
TRBV7-2,NA,TRBD2,TRBJ2-3,TGTGCCAGCAGCCTAAGAGCGGGGACTAGCGGGGGGACTCGCACAGATACGCAGTATTTT,CASSLRAGTSGGTRTDTQYF
TRBV20-1,few,NA,TRBJ2-6,TGCAGTGCTAGAGAGGGGTCCCGCTCTGGGGCCAACGTCCTGACTTTC,CSAREGSRSGANVLTF
TRBV20-1,NA,NA,TRBJ1-2,NA,CSVPDRRNYGCTF
TRBV5-1,few,TRBD1,TRBJ2-7,TGCGCCAGCAGCTTGGAGGGGACAGGTACCTACGAGCAGTACTTC,CASSLEGTGTYEQYF
TRBV12-3/TRBV12-4,once,TRBD1,TRBJ2-3,TGTGCCAGCAGTTTAACGAGGGACAGGGGGCGTACGTATCCAGATACGCAGTATTTT,CASSLTRDRGRTYPDTQYF
TRBV2,NA,NA,TRBJ2-5,TGTGCCAGCAGTGATGTGGGGGTGGAAGAGACCCAGTACTTC,CASSDVGVEETQYF
TRBV29-1,NA,TRBD2,TRBJ2-1,TGCAGCGTTGACCCCGGGACTAGCAACAATGAGCAGTTCTTC,CSVDPGTSNNEQFF
TRBV20-1,few,NA,TRBJ2-7,TGCAGTGCTAGGGGGTCCAGGGTTTCCTACGAGCAGTACTTC,CSARGSRVSYEQYF
TRBV5-1,NA,TRBD1,TRBJ1-1,TGCGCCAGCTGGCATTACAACAGGGGGCAAACTGAAGCTTTCTTT,CASWHYNRGQTEAFF
TRBV9,NA,NA,TRBJ2-7,TGTGCCAGCAGCGCGGGGATGGGTTACGAGCAGTACTTC,CASSAGMGYEQYF
TRBV20-1,few,NA,TRBJ2-3,TGCAGTGCCAGGGAGAGGAGGGCAGATACGCAGTATTTT,CSARERRADTQYF
TRBV12-3/TRBV12-4,NA,NA,TRBJ2-7,TGTGCCAGCAGCCCCACGCCAGGCAGGGCCTACGAGCAGTACTTC,CASSPTPGRAYEQYF
TRBV12-3/TRBV12-4,NA,NA,TRBJ2-1,TGTGCCAGCAGGATTGGACCGGGTGCCTACAATGAGCAGTTCTTC,CASRIGPGAYNEQFF
TRBV7-9,once,NA,TRBJ2-2,TGTGCCAGCAGCGGACCTAACACCGGGGAGCTGTTTTTT,CASSGPNTGELFF
TRBV18,NA,NA,TRBJ1-1,TGTGCCAGCTCATCGGGAGGGGCGGTACCGAACACTGAAGCTTTCTTT,CASSSGGAVPNTEAFF
TRBV5-1,few,NA,TRBJ2-6,TGCGCCAGCAGACATCAGGGGACTGGGGCCAACGTCCTGACTTTC,CASRHQGTGANVLTF
TRBV6-6,few,NA,TRBJ2-7,TGTGCCAGCAGTTACCCCGTCTCCAGCGAGCAGTACTTC,CASSYPVSSEQYF
TRBV5-6,NA,NA,TRBJ2-4,TGTGCCAGCAGCCCCCGCTACGCTTCAGCCAAAAACATTCAGTACTTC,CASSPRYASAKNIQYF
TRBV10-3,NA,TRBD2,TRBJ2-7,TGTGCCGTCAGTGAGGTAACTAGCGGGAACCACGAGCAGTACTTC,CAVSEVTSGNHEQYF
TRBV20-1,NA,NA,TRBJ1-5,TGCAGTGCCATGACGTTCGGTGACAATCAGCCCCAGCATTTT,CSAMTFGDNQPQHF
TRBV5-6,NA,NA,TRBJ1-2,TGTGCCAGCAGCTTGTTCGGGGTTAACTATGGCTACACCTTC,CASSLFGVNYGYTF
TRBV3-1,NA,TRBD1,TRBJ2-7,TGTGCCAGCAGCCATCTCCCGGGACAGCGCAGACTCTACGAGCAGTACTTC,CASSHLPGQRRLYEQYF
TRBV3-1,NA,NA,TRBJ2-1,TGTGCCAGCAGCCAAGTTCCGGAAATCTCCTACAATGAGCAGTTCTTC,CASSQVPEISYNEQFF
TRBV5-1,NA,NA,TRBJ1-4,TGCGCCAGCAGCTTGGAGGCAGGGGAGAATGAAAAACTGTTTTTT,CASSLEAGENEKLFF
TRBV7-8,NA,NA,TRBJ2-7,TGTGCCAGCAGCTTAGACCCAGGCGCGATGACCTACGAGCAGTACTTC,CASSLDPGAMTYEQYF
TRBV29-1,NA,NA,TRBJ1-1,TGCAGCGTTCACAGGGCCGGACTCGAAAACACTGAAGCTTTCTTT,CSVHRAGLENTEAFF
TRBV10-3,NA,NA,TRBJ2-5,TGTGCCATCAGTGAGTCGGGGGCGATTAAGGGCCCCCAAGAGACCCAGTACTTC,CAISESGAIKGPQETQYF
TRBV14,NA,NA,TRBJ2-4,TGTGCCAGCAGCCTTCTGGGATGGATTCAGTACTTC,CASSLLGWIQYF
TRBV27,few,NA,TRBJ2-3,TGTGCCAGCAGTTTGTTCGGGAGATTAGATACGCAGTATTTT,CASSLFGRLDTQYF
TRBV5-1,NA,NA,TRBJ1-2,TGCGCCAGCAGCTTGGCCCAAGGAGGGAGCTATGGCTACACCTTC,CASSLAQGGSYGYTF
TRBV24-1,NA,TRBD2,TRBJ2-5,TGTGCCACCGGGGAGACTAGCGGGGGCCCCGCAGGAAGAGAGACCCAGTACTTC,CATGETSGGPAGRETQYF
TRBV5-6,NA,NA,TRBJ2-4,TGTGCCAGCAGCCACGTTCCAGAACTAGCCAAAAACATTCAGTACTTC,CASSHVPELAKNIQYF
TRBV6-5,NA,NA,TRBJ1-1,TGTGCCAGCAGTTACGGAGGACAAACGGCTTTCTTT,CASSYGGQTAFF
TRBV5-1,NA,NA,TRBJ1-2,TGCGCCAGCAGCTTGGCCCGGGGGACCTATGATGGCTACACCTTC,CASSLARGTYDGYTF
TRBV20-1,few,TRBD1,TRBJ2-4,TGCAGTGCTATCAGGGGGCGCGGGTCATTAGCCAAAAACATTCAGTACTTC,CSAIRGRGSLAKNIQYF
TRBV6-5,NA,TRBD1,TRBJ2-7,TGTGCCAGCACCTTATATGGGACAGGAAGCTCCTACGAGCAGTACTTC,CASTLYGTGSSYEQYF
TRBV12-3/TRBV12-4,NA,NA,TRBJ1-1,TGTGCCAGCAGTTTAGGCCAGGGTAGAAACACTGAAGCTTTCTTT,CASSLGQGRNTEAFF
TRBV6-2/TRBV6-3,NA,NA,TRBJ1-2,TGTGCCAGCACTCGGGACGCCTACTATGGCTACACCTTC,CASTRDAYYGYTF
TRBV7-8,NA,TRBD1,TRBJ2-7,TGTGCCAGCAGCTTTGAGGGACAGGGCGATGAAGAGTACTTC,CASSFEGQGDEEYF
TRBV2,few,NA,TRBJ2-5,TGTGCCAGCAGTGTCACCGCGCAGGAGACCCAGTACTTC,CASSVTAQETQYF